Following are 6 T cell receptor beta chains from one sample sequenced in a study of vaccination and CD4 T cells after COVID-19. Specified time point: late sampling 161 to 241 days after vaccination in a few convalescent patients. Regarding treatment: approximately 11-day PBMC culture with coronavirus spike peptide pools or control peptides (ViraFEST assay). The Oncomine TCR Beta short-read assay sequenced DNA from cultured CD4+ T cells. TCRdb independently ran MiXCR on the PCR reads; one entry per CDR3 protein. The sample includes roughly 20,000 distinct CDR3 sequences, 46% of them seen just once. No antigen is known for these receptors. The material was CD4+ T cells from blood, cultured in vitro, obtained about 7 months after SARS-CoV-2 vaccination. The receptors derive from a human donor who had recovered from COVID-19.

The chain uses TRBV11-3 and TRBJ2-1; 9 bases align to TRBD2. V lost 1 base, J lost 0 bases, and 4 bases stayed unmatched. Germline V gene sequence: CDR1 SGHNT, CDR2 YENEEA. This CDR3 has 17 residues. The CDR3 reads CASSLGGRVHSYNEQFF. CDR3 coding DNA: TGTGCCAGCAGCTTAGGCGGGAGGGTCCACTCCTACAATGAGCAGTTCTTC.

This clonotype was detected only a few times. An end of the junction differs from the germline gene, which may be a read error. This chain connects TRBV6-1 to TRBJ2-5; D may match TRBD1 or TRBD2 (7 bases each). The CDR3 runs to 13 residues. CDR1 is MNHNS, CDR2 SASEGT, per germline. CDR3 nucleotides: TGTGCCGGCAGGGGGGGGCCGGTTGAGACCCAGTACTTC. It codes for CAGRGGPVETQYF.

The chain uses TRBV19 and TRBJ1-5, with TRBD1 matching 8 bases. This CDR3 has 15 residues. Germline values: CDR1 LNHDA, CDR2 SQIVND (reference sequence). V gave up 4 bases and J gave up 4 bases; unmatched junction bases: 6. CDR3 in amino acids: CASSTQGAGNQPQHF. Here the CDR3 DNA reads TGTGCCAGTAGTACCCAGGGGGCGGGAAATCAGCCCCAGCATTTT.

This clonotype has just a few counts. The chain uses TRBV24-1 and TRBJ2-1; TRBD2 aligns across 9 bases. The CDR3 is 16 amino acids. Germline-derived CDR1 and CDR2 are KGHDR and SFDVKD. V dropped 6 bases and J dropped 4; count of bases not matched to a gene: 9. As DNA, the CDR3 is TGTGCCACCAGTCTATCTAGCGGGGACATGTACAATGAGCAGTTCTTC. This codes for CATSLSSGDMYNEQFF.

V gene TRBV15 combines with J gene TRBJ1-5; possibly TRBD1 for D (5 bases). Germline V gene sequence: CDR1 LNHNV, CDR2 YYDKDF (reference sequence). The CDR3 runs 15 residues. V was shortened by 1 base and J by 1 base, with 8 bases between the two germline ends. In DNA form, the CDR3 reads TGTGCCACCAGCAGAGGGCAGGGAAGCAATCAGCCCCAGCATTTT. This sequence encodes CATSRGQGSNQPQHF.

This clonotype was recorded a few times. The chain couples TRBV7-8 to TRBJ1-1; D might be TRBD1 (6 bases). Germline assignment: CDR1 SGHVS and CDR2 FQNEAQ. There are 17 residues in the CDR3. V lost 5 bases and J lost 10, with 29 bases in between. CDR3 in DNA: TGTGCCAGCAGCAGGGGGGGGACACATCGCCAAGGGATGGGAGCTTTCTTT. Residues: CASSRGGTHRQGMGAFF.